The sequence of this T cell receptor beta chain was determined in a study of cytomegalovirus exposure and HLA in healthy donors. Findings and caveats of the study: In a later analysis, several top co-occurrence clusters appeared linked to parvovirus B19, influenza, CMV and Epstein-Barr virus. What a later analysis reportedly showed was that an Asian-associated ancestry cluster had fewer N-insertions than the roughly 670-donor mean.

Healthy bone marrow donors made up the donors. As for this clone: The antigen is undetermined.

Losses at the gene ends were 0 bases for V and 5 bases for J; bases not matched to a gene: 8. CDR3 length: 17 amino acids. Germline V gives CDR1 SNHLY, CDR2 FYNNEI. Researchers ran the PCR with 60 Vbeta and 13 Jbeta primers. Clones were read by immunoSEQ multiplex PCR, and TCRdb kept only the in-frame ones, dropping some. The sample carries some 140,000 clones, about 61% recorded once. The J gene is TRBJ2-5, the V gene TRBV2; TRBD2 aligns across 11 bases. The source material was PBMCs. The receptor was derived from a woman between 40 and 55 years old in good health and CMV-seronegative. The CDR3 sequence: CASSEALVAGGRETQYF. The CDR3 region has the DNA TGTGCCAGCAGTGAAGCGCTGGTAGCGGGGGGGCGCGAGACCCAGTACTTC.